This passage covers 30 T cell receptor beta chains from one sample sequenced in a study of long-term antiretroviral therapy in people with HIV. immunoSEQ v3.0 was run at survey level. The repertoire was sequenced with immunoSEQ multiplex PCR; TCRdb's copy has only in-frame clones and lacks some. This sample has about 21,000 clones, with around four fifths found just once. The specimen was unsorted PBMCs, collected 0.5 years after starting antiretroviral therapy. These receptors all come from a young man with HIV.

The genes are TRBV28 and TRBJ2-7; unclear D gene. V lost 6 bases and J lost 3, with 9 bases in between. CDR3 size: 12 residues. Germline CDR1 is MDHEN and CDR2 is SYDVKM. CDR3 loop: CASSQTVYEQYF. The DNA for the CDR3 is TGTGCCAGCAGCCAGACCGTCTACGAGCAGTACTTC.

As concerns this clone: Different DNA sequences within this sample yield the same CDR3. V and J are TRBV5-5 and TRBJ1-1; D not resolved. The CDR3 sequence is 13 residues long. CDR1 is SGHKS and CDR2 is YYEKEE in the germline V gene (reference sequence). V dropped 1 base and J dropped 3 bases, with 7 bases sitting between them. The CDR3 sequence: CASSLSLDTEAFF. The CDR3 nucleotides read TGTGCCAGCAGCTTGAGTTTGGACACTGAAGCTTTCTTT.

The gene calls are TRBV5-8 and TRBJ1-1, with D unclear. Trimming left V 1 base short and J 1 base short, with 5 bases between. CDR1 SGHTS and CDR2 YDEGEE come from the germline V gene. The CDR3 spans 13 residues. Here the CDR3 DNA reads TGTGCCAGCAGCTTGCAGGAGAACACTGAAGCTTTCTTT. Amino acid sequence: CASSLQENTEAFF.

This clone was detected a few times. This chain uses TRBV7-9 with TRBJ1-5; tentative D call: TRBD1 (5 bases). This CDR3 is 15 amino acids long. Germline V gene sequence: CDR1 SEHNR, CDR2 FQNEAQ (reference sequence). The V end was cut by 3 bases, the J end by 4 bases, with 13 bases between. CDR3 loop: CASSFTQGANQPQHF. The CDR3, as DNA: TGTGCCAGCAGCTTTACCCAGGGTGCGAATCAGCCCCAGCATTTT.

V and J are TRBV6-6 and TRBJ2-7; no clear D gene. Trimming cost V 6 bases and J 6 bases, with 9 bases left between them. Germline V gene lookup returns CDR1 MNHNY and CDR2 SVGAGI (reference sequence). The length of the CDR3 is 11 residues. The CDR3 is CASSGPREQYF. CDR3 nucleotides: TGTGCCAGCAGCGGGCCCCGCGAGCAGTACTTC.

The rearrangement links TRBV28 to TRBJ1-2; tentative D call: TRBD1 (5 bases). Germline-derived CDR1 and CDR2 are MDHEN and SYDVKM. The CDR3 loop spans 15 amino acids. V lost 3 bases, J lost 6 bases, and 17 bases lay in between. This CDR3 reads CASSFLPTLGDGYTF. The CDR3 DNA is TGTGCCAGCAGTTTTTTACCGACCTTAGGGGATGGCTACACCTTC.

CDR3 coding DNA: TGTGCCAGCAGCGTCATGCAGGGGGCTTATGGCTACACCTTC. It specifies CASSVMQGAYGYTF. This chain joins TRBV2 and TRBJ1-2; 8 positions agree with TRBD1. CDR1 and CDR2 (germline): SNHLY, FYNNEI. The V segment lost 6 bases and the J segment 5 bases; nucleotides outside the gene matches: 8. This CDR3 is 14 amino acids long.

Sample share makes this clone medium-sized (0.01 to 0.1%). The V and J genes are TRBV18 and TRBJ1-1, with D uncertain. The CDR3 consists of 11 residues. Trimming removed 6 bases from V and 4 bases from J, with 6 bases in between. Germline CDR1 is KGHSH and CDR2 is LQKENI. CDR3 region: CASSYSTEAFF. Written as DNA, the CDR3 is TGTGCCAGCTCTTATAGCACTGAAGCTTTCTTT.

The gene calls are TRBV27 and TRBJ1-6; D is unclear. Germline V lookup: CDR1 MNHEY, CDR2 SMNVEV (reference sequence). V was pared by 1 base and J by 0 bases, with 16 bases between. This CDR3 has 19 amino acids. The DNA of the CDR3 is TGTGCCAGCAGTTTATTACTCCCCCACGGATACTCCTATAATTCACCCCTCCACTTT. It specifies CASSLLLPHGYSYNSPLHF.

The DNA of the CDR3 is TGTGCCAGCAGCTTATACCAGAACACCGGGGAGCTGTTTTTT. Amino acids: CASSLYQNTGELFF. V usage is TRBV11-1 and J usage is TRBJ2-2; D call uncertain. Germline V CDR1 and CDR2: SGHAT, FQDESV (reference sequence). V lost 2 bases and J 1 base, leaving 5 bases between the germline ends. The CDR3 sequence is 14 residues long. The full variable domain, completed using reference TRBV11-1 and TRBJ2-2, is EAEVAQSPRYKITEKSQAVAFWCDPISGHATLYWYRQILGQGPELLVQFQDESVVDDSQLPKDRFSAERLKGVDSTLKIQPAELGDSAMYLCASSLYQNTGELFFGEGSRLTVL.

The chain is built from TRBV27 and TRBJ2-7, with 9 bases that match TRBD1. The CDR3 runs to 13 residues. Germline assignment: CDR1 MNHEY and CDR2 SMNVEV (reference sequence). Trimming removed 6 bases from V and 4 bases from J; junction bases left unmatched: 4. In nucleotides, the CDR3 is TGTGCCAGCAGCTTACAGGGGGCGTACGAGCAGTACTTC. It is translated as CASSLQGAYEQYF.

Details on this clone: No DNA is shown, since the ends of the CDR3 on it are uncertain; the CDR3 is the one TCRdb lists. This sequence joins TRBV27 and TRBJ2-7; whether TRBD1, the table's D call, matches the DNA was not checked. Including both end residues, the CDR3 is 14 amino acids long. Looked up from germline, CDR1 is MNHEY and CDR2 is SMNVEV (reference sequence). The CDR3: CASSFFGQGEEQYF.

The chain combines TRBV9 with TRBJ1-5; no firm D call. Trimming cost V 4 bases and J 2 bases, with 10 bases left between them. This CDR3 comprises 14 residues. Per the germline V gene, CDR1 is SGDLS and CDR2 is YYNGEE. CDR3 in amino acids: CASSRAGGNQPQHF. CDR3 bases: TGTGCCAGCAGCCGGGCTGGGGGCAATCAGCCCCAGCATTTT.

The V gene is TRBV28, the J gene TRBJ1-4, with 7 bases matching TRBD1. The germline CDR1 and CDR2 sequences are MDHEN and SYDVKM. The CDR3 is 15 amino acids. With V trimmed by 4 bases and J by 3 bases, 5 bases remained unmatched. CDR3 bases: TGTGCCAGCAGTTCTCCGGGACAGCCTAATGAAAAACTGTTTTTT. The encoded protein is CASSSPGQPNEKLFF. Variable domain in full (rest from reference TRBV28 and TRBJ1-4): DVKVTQSSRYLVKRTGEKVFLECVQDMDHENMFWYRQDPGLGLRLIYFSYDVKMKEKGDIPEGYSVSREKKERFSLILESASTNQTSMYLCASSSPGQPNEKLFFGSGTQLSVL.

The V gene is TRBV7-8, the J gene TRBJ1-1; TRBD1 might be the D (5 bases). Between the trimmed V and J ends, which lost 6 bases and 5 bases, there was a span of 13 bases. Looked up from germline, CDR1 is SGHVS and CDR2 is FQNEAQ. The CDR3 has 13 amino acids. The CDR3 bases are TGTGCCAGCAGGAAAATCGACAGAACTGAAGCTTTCTTT. Residues: CASRKIDRTEAFF.

The J gene is TRBJ2-2, the V gene TRBV7-2; TRBD2 agrees at 9 bases. Germline V gene data show CDR1 as SGHTA and CDR2 as FQGNSA. This CDR3 has 15 residues. The ends lost 4 bases at V and 6 bases at J; junction bases unmatched: 6. The CDR3 bases are TGTGCCAGCAGCTCCCACGCGGGGGGGCCCGGGGAGCTGTTTTTT. Encoded protein: CASSSHAGGPGELFF.

The chain links TRBV7-2 to TRBJ1-1; the D is unclear. Germline V gives CDR1 SGHTA, CDR2 FQGNSA. V lost 2 bases, J lost 1 base, and 8 bases lay in between. This CDR3 has 14 residues. CDR3 protein: CASSLSKSNTEAFF. CDR3 nucleotide sequence: TGTGCCAGCAGCTTATCGAAGTCGAACACTGAAGCTTTCTTT.

V gene TRBV4-3 combines with J gene TRBJ1-4; 7 nucleotides line up with TRBD1. The CDR3 covers 15 residues. The V segment lost 4 bases and the J segment 0 bases; nucleotides outside the gene matches: 2. Germline lookup yields CDR1 LGHNA and CDR2 YSLEER. The CDR3 sequence: CASSPGTATNEKLFF. The CDR3 DNA reads TGCGCCAGCAGCCCAGGGACAGCAACTAATGAAAAACTGTTTTTT.

This clone has a handful of counts. The chain recombines TRBV5-1 with TRBJ2-6; D gene ambiguous. In germline, CDR1 is SGHRS, CDR2 YFSETQ. CDR3 length: 13 residues. The V and J ends lost 7 bases and 0 bases respectively, with 5 bases between them. The CDR3 region has the DNA TGCGCCAGCGGAGACTCTGGGGCCAACGTCCTGACTTTC. Translating it yields CASGDSGANVLTF.

The chain couples TRBV19 to TRBJ1-2; D remains ambiguous. Germline loops: CDR1 LNHDA, CDR2 SQIVND (reference sequence). V was trimmed by 5 bases and J by 3 bases, leaving 7 bases between them. The CDR3 loop spans 12 amino acids. DNA for the CDR3: TGTGCCAGTAGTGTCCGGGACTATGGCTACACCTTC. Protein sequence: CASSVRDYGYTF.

The V gene is TRBV14, the J gene TRBJ1-1; TRBD1 matches at 11 bases. The V gene end was trimmed by 4 bases and the J gene end by 5 bases; junction bases not matched to a gene: 6. CDR3 length: 15 residues. Germline V lookup: CDR1 SGHDN, CDR2 FVKESK. Here the CDR3 reads CASSRTGGGGTEAFF. CDR3 in DNA: TGTGCCAGCAGCCGGACAGGGGGCGGTGGTACTGAAGCTTTCTTT. Using reference TRBV14 and TRBJ1-1 for the parts outside the CDR3, the full variable domain is EAGVTQFPSHSVIEKGQTVTLRCDPISGHDNLYWYRRVMGKEIKFLLHFVKESKQDESGMPNNRFLAERTGGTYSTLKVQPAELEDSGVYFCASSRTGGGGTEAFFGQGTRLTVV.

By proportion, this clone is medium-sized. The rearrangement joins TRBV5-4 to TRBJ1-1; D is undetermined. CDR1 is SGHNT and CDR2 is YYREEE in the germline V gene (reference sequence). V was clipped by 1 base and J by 5 bases, with 9 bases between them. CDR3 length: 13 residues. CDR3 sequence: CASSLMGMTEAFF. DNA for the CDR3: TGTGCCAGCAGCTTGATGGGGATGACTGAAGCTTTCTTT.

The rearrangement uses TRBV4-2 and TRBJ2-7; 9 bases are a match to TRBD2. Unmatched junction bases numbered 0, after V lost 1 base and J lost 2 bases. Germline CDR1 and CDR2: LGHNA and YNFKEQ. The CDR3 consists of 14 residues. The CDR3 DNA sequence: TGTGCCAGCAGCCAAGGCGGGGGGGCCTACGAGCAGTACTTC. Translating it yields CASSQGGGAYEQYF.

The chain is built from TRBV19 and TRBJ1-1; the D is unclear. The CDR3 loop spans 12 amino acids. V lost 7 bases to trimming and J lost 1 base, with 7 bases between them. Per the germline V gene, CDR1 is LNHDA and CDR2 is SQIVND (reference sequence). CDR3 sequence (DNA): TGTGCCAGTATCTCACCGAACACTGAAGCTTTCTTT. This codes for CASISPNTEAFF.

Only a few counts were recorded for this clone. The chain is built from TRBV28 and TRBJ2-3; 11 bases line up with TRBD2. The CDR3 runs to 16 residues. Trimming at V came to 6 bases and at J to 0 bases, leaving 5 bases not matched to a gene. Per the germline V gene, CDR1 is MDHEN and CDR2 is SYDVKM. Written as DNA, the CDR3 is TGTGCCAGCAGCCCTTGGACTAGCGGGAGCACAGATACGCAGTATTTT. The encoded protein is CASSPWTSGSTDTQYF.

The chain carries TRBV28 and TRBJ2-3; D may match TRBD1 or TRBD2 (5 bases each). Germline-derived CDR1 and CDR2 are MDHEN and SYDVKM. V dropped 4 bases and J dropped 0 bases, with 14 bases sitting between them. This CDR3 is built from 16 residues. The CDR3 loop is CASSYLGGGSTDTQYF. In DNA form, the CDR3 reads TGTGCCAGCAGTTATTTGGGTGGGGGTAGCACAGATACGCAGTATTTT.

The genes are TRBV28 and TRBJ2-1, with no clear D. Germline assignment: CDR1 MDHEN and CDR2 SYDVKM. V was pared by 3 bases and J by 7 bases, with 7 bases between. The CDR3 loop spans 12 amino acids. CDR3 in DNA: TGTGCCAGCAGTTTTGCACGGAATGAGCAGTTCTTC. It yields the protein CASSFARNEQFF.

This chain links TRBV4-3 with TRBJ2-2, with unresolved D. Germline V gene sequence: CDR1 LGHNA, CDR2 YSLEER. The V gene lost 0 bases and the J gene lost 8 bases, with 10 bases spanning the gap. This CDR3 is 14 amino acids long. The CDR3 sequence: CASSQDGSRGELFF. CDR3 in DNA: TGCGCCAGCAGCCAAGATGGAAGTAGAGGGGAGCTGTTTTTT.

The rearrangement uses TRBV27 and TRBJ1-1; D is perhaps TRBD1 (5 bases). The V and J ends lost 3 bases and 0 bases respectively, with 8 bases between them. Looked up from germline, CDR1 is MNHEY and CDR2 is SMNVEV (reference sequence). The CDR3 spans 14 residues. CDR3 loop: CASSFGTVNTEAFF. Here the CDR3 DNA reads TGTGCCAGCAGTTTCGGGACGGTGAACACTGAAGCTTTCTTT.

The chain employs TRBV19 and TRBJ2-1, with unresolved D. CDR1 LNHDA and CDR2 SQIVND come from the germline V gene (reference sequence). Trimming took 6 bases from V and 0 from J, leaving 12 bases between them. CDR3 length: 15 amino acids. This chain's CDR3 is CASRRYDSSYNEQFF. DNA for the CDR3: TGTGCCAGTAGGAGATACGATAGCTCCTACAATGAGCAGTTCTTC.